The 9 T cell receptor beta chains given below trace back to one sample, sequenced in a study of blood T cell repertoires in COVID-19. Data came from immunoSEQ multiplex PCR; TCRdb stores just in-frame clones and leaves some out. Counted here are 400,000 to 550,000 clones, 87% occurring once; the ten biggest clones make up almost 2%. The sequenced sample consisted of PBMCs or T cells enriched from blood (not recorded which). The receptor set was obtained from a woman between 18 and 29 years old with acute COVID-19.

The genes are TRBV7-2 and TRBJ2-5, with D possibly being TRBD2 (6 bases). The CDR3 has 14 amino acids. Germline V lookup: CDR1 SGHTA, CDR2 FQGNSA. V was pared by 2 bases and J by 8 bases, with 15 bases between. In nucleotides, the CDR3 is TGTGCCAGCAGCTTACGTAGGGCGGAGGGTACCCAGTACTTC. Amino acids: CASSLRRAEGTQYF.

This clone appeared a single time. The V and J genes are TRBV28 and TRBJ1-1; possible D gene TRBD1, 6 bases. V was clipped by 8 bases and J by 11 bases, with 18 bases between them. This CDR3 spans 12 amino acids. CDR1 is MDHEN, CDR2 SYDVKM, per germline. Here the CDR3 reads CASQLTGRGAFF. In DNA form, the CDR3 reads TGTGCCAGCCAACTAACAGGGCGGGGGGCTTTCTTT.

The genes are TRBV2 and TRBJ2-7; weak D call: TRBD2 (5 bases). The CDR3 extends over 12 amino acids. Trimming left V 7 bases short and J 1 base short, with 8 bases between. The germline CDR1 and CDR2 sequences are SNHLY and FYNNEI. In DNA, the CDR3 is TGTGCCAGCAATCGGGGATCCTACGAGCAGTACTTC. Its translation: CASNRGSYEQYF.

This rearrangement joins TRBV30 to TRBJ2-7; D is perhaps TRBD1 (6 bases). Germline V gene data show CDR1 as GTSNPN and CDR2 as SVGIG (reference sequence). The CDR3 runs 13 residues. V was shortened by 0 bases and J by 7 bases, with 13 bases between the two germline ends. The CDR3 sequence is CAWSVAGGNEQYF. The CDR3, as DNA: TGTGCCTGGAGTGTAGCTGGGGGCAATGAGCAGTACTTC.

The sample holds one count of this clone. The chain joins TRBV3-1 (or the pseudogene TRBV3-2) to TRBJ2-7; 7 bases line up with TRBD2. The CDR3 contains 14 residues. The ends lost 4 bases at V and 0 bases at J; junction bases unmatched: 3. Germline V CDR1 and CDR2: LGHDT, YNNKEL (reference sequence). CDR3 residues: CASSPGRVSYEQYF. The CDR3 DNA reads as TGTGCCAGCAGCCCGGGGAGGGTCTCCTACGAGCAGTACTTC.

V is TRBV15 and J is TRBJ2-4; 9 bases map to TRBD2. CDR1 and CDR2 (germline): LNHNV, YYDKDF (reference sequence). Trimming at V came to 3 bases and at J to 6 bases, leaving 9 bases not matched to a gene. The CDR3 is made up of 16 amino acids. CDR3 region: CATSSYSGGKRNIQYF. The CDR3 DNA is TGTGCCACCAGCAGCTACAGCGGGGGGAAAAGAAACATTCAGTACTTC.

In its sample, this clone was seen once. The rearrangement links TRBV3-1 (or the pseudogene TRBV3-2) to TRBJ2-7; D is ambiguous. The germline V and J ends were trimmed by 4 bases and 2 bases, with 12 bases remaining between them. Germline values: CDR1 LGHDT, CDR2 YNNKEL (reference sequence). The CDR3 has 14 residues. The CDR3 DNA follows: TGTGCCAGCAGCCTGATGCTATCCCCCTACGAGCAGTACTTC. Translated: CASSLMLSPYEQYF.

The chain couples TRBV4-1 to TRBJ1-4; 11 bases are a match to TRBD1. The CDR3 runs to 17 residues. CDR1 and CDR2 from the germline V gene are MGHRA and YSYEKL. The ends lost 3 bases at V and 3 bases at J; junction bases unmatched: 6. The CDR3 region is CASSQAGQGASNEKLFF. Written as DNA, the CDR3 is TGCGCCAGCAGCCAGGCCGGACAGGGGGCATCTAATGAAAAACTGTTTTTT.

The chain is built from TRBV7-8 and TRBJ1-4, with TRBD1 matching over 10 bases. Trimming took 5 bases from V and 8 from J; bases not matched to a gene: 5. Looked up from germline, CDR1 is SGHVS and CDR2 is FQNEAQ. The length of the CDR3 is 14 residues. CDR3 region: CASSETGGKEKLFF. Written as DNA, the CDR3 is TGTGCCAGCAGCGAGACAGGGGGCAAGGAAAAACTGTTTTTT.